The 10 T cell receptor beta chains reported below all come from one sample, sequenced in a study of T cells in Graves' hyperthyroidism and ophthalmopathy. Amplified TCR beta CDR3 regions came from RNA transcripts. HTBI primers were employed in a first-round RT-PCR of the TCR CDR3. TCRdb redid the calling of the multiplex PCR reads with MiXCR, one entry per CDR3 protein. The sample lists 450,000 to 600,000 distinct CDR3 sequences; around 15% were seen once. The sequencing sample was made of blood. The receptor set was obtained from a woman between 35 and 50 years old with Graves' hyperthyroidism.

The chain links TRBV10-1 to TRBJ2-2; D call uncertain. Germline values: CDR1 WNHNN, CDR2 SYGVQD (reference sequence). CDR3 length: 13 amino acids. Trimming removed 3 bases at V and 2 bases at J, with 4 bases between. CDR3 bases: TGCGCCAGCAGTGAATCTAACACCGGGGAGCTGTTTTTT. Protein product: CASSESNTGELFF.

This clonotype was detected ten times or more. This chain uses TRBV28 with TRBJ2-7; D gene ambiguous. With 6 bases removed from V and 1 base from J, the gap between germline ends came to 28 bases. Germline loops: CDR1 MDHEN, CDR2 SYDVKM. CDR3 length: 19 residues. The DNA of the CDR3 is TGTGCCAGCAGCAAATTTTCTACGAGGTACTCCCCGAATTCCTACGAGCAGTACTTC. Translated, it gives CASSKFSTRYSPNSYEQYF.

The chain joins TRBV20-1 to TRBJ1-2; TRBD1 agrees at 8 bases. CDR1 is DFQATT and CDR2 is SNEGSKA in the germline V gene (reference sequence). The CDR3 totals 14 residues. J was trimmed by 6 bases and V by 0 bases; bases with no gene match: 6. The CDR3 sequence is CSAREGQGGNGYTF. As DNA, the CDR3 is TGCAGTGCTAGAGAAGGACAGGGTGGGAATGGCTACACCTTC.

This clonotype occurred many times. The V gene is TRBV27, the J gene TRBJ2-7; D possibly corresponds to TRBD2 (7 bases). The V gene lost 7 bases and the J gene lost 0 bases, with 13 bases spanning the gap. This CDR3 contains 14 residues. Germline V CDR1 and CDR2: MNHEY, SMNVEV (reference sequence). The CDR3 here is CASKRGGSSYEQYF. CDR3 in DNA: TGTGCCAGCAAAAGGGGGGGGAGCTCCTACGAGCAGTACTTC.

In this sample, this clonotype turned up many times. This chain links TRBV5-5 with TRBJ2-7; TRBD1 is a possible D gene (6 bases). The CDR3 length is 15 residues. With 1 base removed from V and 3 bases from J, the gap between germline ends came to 14 bases. Germline CDR1 and CDR2: SGHKS and YYEKEE (reference sequence). The CDR3 coding sequence is TGTGCCAGCAGCTTGTCACCATCAGGGGACTACGAGCAGTACTTC. It yields the protein CASSLSPSGDYEQYF.

This clonotype came up a few times. This rearrangement joins TRBV11-3 to TRBJ2-7; D is tentatively TRBD1 or TRBD2 (5 bases each). Germline V gene lookup returns CDR1 SGHNT and CDR2 YENEEA. Trimming left V 6 bases short and J 2 bases short, with 14 bases between. This CDR3 comprises 14 residues. The CDR3 DNA is TGTGCCAGCAGTTGGGACCCAACAACCTACGAGCAGTACTTC. It is translated as CASSWDPTTYEQYF. The full variable domain, with the rest looked up from reference TRBV11-3 and TRBJ2-7, is EAGVVQSPRYKIIEKKQPVAFWCNPISGHNTLYWYLQNLGQGPELLIRYENEEAVDDSQLPKDRFSAERLKGVDSTLKIQPAELGDSAVYLCASSWDPTTYEQYFGPGTRLTVT.

The V gene is TRBV25-1, the J gene TRBJ2-1; 8 bases are shared with TRBD1. The CDR3 is 16 residues long. Germline V gives CDR1 MGHDK, CDR2 SYGVNS. The J segment lost 0 bases and the V segment lost 6 bases, leaving 7 bases of the junction unmatched. The CDR3 here is CASSIRQGSSYNEQFF. CDR3 nucleotides: TGTGCCAGCAGCATCAGACAGGGGAGCTCCTACAATGAGCAGTTCTTC.

Of note for this clonotype: A single base separates this from a much larger clone, so it may be a read error. The V and J genes are TRBV5-6 and TRBJ2-7, with 7 bases lining up with TRBD2. V gave up 6 bases and J gave up 2 bases; unmatched junction bases: 11. Germline V gives CDR1 SGHDT, CDR2 YYEEEE. The CDR3 is made up of 15 amino acids. As DNA, the CDR3 is TGTGCCAGCACCCTGGGGGGGGGAGCCCCCTACGAGCAGTACTTC. Protein product: CASTLGGGAPYEQYF.

CDR3 sequence reads: CASNIARYGYTF. The CDR3 nucleotides are TGTGCCAGCAATATTGCGCGGTATGGCTACACCTTC. The chain recombines TRBV6-1 with TRBJ1-2; D ambiguous. The V gene's germline CDR1 is MNHNS and CDR2 SASEGT. Deletions cut 7 bases from V and 5 bases from J, with 11 bases between. The CDR3 spans 12 residues.

In its sample, this clonotype was seen many times. V usage is TRBV27 and J usage is TRBJ1-6; D might be TRBD1 (6 bases). Between the trimmed V and J ends, which lost 0 bases and 8 bases, there was a span of 11 bases. Germline V gene sequence: CDR1 MNHEY, CDR2 SMNVEV (reference sequence). CDR3 size: 15 residues. The CDR3 nucleotides are TGTGCCAGCAGTTTATCGGGGGGCCTGGATTCACCCCTCCACTTT. Translating gives CASSLSGGLDSPLHF.